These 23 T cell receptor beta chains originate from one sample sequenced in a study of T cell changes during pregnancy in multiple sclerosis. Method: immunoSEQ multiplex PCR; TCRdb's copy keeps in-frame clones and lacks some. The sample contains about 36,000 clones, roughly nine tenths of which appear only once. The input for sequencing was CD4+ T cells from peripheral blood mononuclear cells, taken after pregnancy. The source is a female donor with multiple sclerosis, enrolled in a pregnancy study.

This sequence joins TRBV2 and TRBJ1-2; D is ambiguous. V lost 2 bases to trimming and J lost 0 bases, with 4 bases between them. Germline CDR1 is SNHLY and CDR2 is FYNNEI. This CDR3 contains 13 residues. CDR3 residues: CASSEQTNYGYTF. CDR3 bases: TGTGCCAGCAGTGAACAGACTAACTATGGCTACACCTTC. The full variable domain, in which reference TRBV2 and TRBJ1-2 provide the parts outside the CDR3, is EPEVTQTPSHQVTQMGQEVILRCVPISNHLYFYWYRQILGQKVEFLVSFYNNEISEKSEIFDDQFSVERPDGSNFTLKIRSTKLEDSAMYFCASSEQTNYGYTFGSGTRLTVV.

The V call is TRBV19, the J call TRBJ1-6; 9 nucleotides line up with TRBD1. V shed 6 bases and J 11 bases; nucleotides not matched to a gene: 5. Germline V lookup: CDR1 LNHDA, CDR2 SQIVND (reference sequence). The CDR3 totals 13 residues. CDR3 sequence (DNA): TGTGCCAGTAGGCGGGACAGGGAAACACCCCTCCACTTT. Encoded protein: CASRRDRETPLHF.

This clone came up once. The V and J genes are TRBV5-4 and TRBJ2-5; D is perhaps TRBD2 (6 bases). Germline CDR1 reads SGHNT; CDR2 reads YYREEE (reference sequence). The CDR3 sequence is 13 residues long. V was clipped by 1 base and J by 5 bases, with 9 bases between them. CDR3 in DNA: TGTGCCAGCAGCTTGCCAGGGAGGGAGACCCAGTACTTC. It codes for CASSLPGRETQYF.

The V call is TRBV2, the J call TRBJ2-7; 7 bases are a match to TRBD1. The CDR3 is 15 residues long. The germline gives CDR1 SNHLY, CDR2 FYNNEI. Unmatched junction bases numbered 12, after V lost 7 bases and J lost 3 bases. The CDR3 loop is CASTERGQPIYEQYF. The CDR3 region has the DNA TGTGCCAGCACCGAACGGGGACAGCCGATCTACGAGCAGTACTTC.

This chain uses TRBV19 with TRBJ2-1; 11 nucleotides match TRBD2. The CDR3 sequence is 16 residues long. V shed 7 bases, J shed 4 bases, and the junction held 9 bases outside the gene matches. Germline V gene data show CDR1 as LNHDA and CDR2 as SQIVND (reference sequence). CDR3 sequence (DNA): TGTGCCAGTAAACCTAGCGGGAGGCGGGGTTACAATGAGCAGTTCTTC. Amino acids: CASKPSGRRGYNEQFF.

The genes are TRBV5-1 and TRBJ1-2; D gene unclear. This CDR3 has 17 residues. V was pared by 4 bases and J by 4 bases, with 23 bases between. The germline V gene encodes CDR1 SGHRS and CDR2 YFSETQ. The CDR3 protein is CASSPTSIRQIPYGYTF. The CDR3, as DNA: TGCGCCAGCAGCCCGACCTCCATTAGACAAATCCCCTATGGCTACACCTTC.

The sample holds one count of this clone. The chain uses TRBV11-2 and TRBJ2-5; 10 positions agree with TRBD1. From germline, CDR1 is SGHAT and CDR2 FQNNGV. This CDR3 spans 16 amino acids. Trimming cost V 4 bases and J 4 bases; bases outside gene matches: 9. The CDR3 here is CASSSRTGGRSETQYF. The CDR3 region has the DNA TGTGCCAGCAGCTCGAGGACAGGGGGTCGATCAGAGACCCAGTACTTC.

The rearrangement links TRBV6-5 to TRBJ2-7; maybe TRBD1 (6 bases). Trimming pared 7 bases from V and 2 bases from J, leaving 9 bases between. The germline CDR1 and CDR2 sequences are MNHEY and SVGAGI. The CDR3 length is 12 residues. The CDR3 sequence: CASTDRTYEQYF. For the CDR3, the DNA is TGTGCCAGCACCGACAGGACCTACGAGCAGTACTTC.

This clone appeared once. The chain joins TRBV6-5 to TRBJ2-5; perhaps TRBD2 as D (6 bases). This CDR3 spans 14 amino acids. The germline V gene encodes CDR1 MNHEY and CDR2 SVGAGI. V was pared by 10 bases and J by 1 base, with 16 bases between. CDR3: CATRRGLVQETQYF. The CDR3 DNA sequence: TGTGCCACGCGCCGGGGGTTAGTCCAAGAGACCCAGTACTTC.

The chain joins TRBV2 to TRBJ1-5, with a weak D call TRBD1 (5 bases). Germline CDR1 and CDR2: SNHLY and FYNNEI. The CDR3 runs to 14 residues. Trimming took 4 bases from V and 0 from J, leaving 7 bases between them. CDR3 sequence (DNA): TGTGCCAGCAGTGCAGGGAATAGCAATCAGCCCCAGCATTTT. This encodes CASSAGNSNQPQHF.

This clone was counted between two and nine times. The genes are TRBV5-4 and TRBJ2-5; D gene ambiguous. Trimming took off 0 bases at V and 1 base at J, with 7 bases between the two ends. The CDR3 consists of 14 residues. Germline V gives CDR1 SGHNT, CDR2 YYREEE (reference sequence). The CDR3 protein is CASSLGSVQETQYF. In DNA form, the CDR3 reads TGTGCCAGCAGCTTGGGATCAGTCCAAGAGACCCAGTACTTC. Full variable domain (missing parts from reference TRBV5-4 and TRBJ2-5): ETGVTQSPTHLIKTRGQQVTLRCSSQSGHNTVSWYQQALGQGPQFIFQYYREEENGRGNFPPRFSGLQFPNYSSELNVNALELDDSALYLCASSLGSVQETQYFGPGTRLLVL.

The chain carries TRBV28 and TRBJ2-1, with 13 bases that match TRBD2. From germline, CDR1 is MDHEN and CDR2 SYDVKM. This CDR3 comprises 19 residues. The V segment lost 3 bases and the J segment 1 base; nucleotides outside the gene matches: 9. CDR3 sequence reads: CASSLGPGLAGRSYNEQFF. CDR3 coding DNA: TGTGCCAGCAGTTTGGGTCCGGGACTAGCGGGAAGGTCCTACAATGAGCAGTTCTTC.

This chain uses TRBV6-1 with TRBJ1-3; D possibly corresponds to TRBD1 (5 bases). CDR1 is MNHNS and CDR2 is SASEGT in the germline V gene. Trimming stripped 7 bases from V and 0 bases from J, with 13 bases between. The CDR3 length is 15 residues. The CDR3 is CASKFDSTSGNTIYF. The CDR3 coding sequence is TGTGCCAGCAAATTCGACAGCACCTCTGGAAACACCATATATTTT.

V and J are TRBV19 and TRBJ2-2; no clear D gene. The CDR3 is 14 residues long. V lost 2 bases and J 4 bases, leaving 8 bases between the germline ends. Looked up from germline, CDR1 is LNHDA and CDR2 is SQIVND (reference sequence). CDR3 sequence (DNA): TGTGCCAGTAGTATACCAGGTTCCACCGGGGAGCTGTTTTTT. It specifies CASSIPGSTGELFF.

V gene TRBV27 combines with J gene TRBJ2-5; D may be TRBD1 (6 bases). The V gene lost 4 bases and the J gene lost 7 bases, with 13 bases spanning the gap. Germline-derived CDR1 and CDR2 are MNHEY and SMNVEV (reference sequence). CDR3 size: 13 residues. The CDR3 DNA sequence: TGTGCCAGCAGTTCGGGACCCAGGGGGACCCAGTACTTC. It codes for CASSSGPRGTQYF.

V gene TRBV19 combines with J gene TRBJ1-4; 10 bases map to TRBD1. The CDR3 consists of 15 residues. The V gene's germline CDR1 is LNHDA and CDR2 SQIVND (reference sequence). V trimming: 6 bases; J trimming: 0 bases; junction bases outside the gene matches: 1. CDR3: CASRDRGSTNEKLFF. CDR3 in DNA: TGTGCCAGTAGGGACAGGGGGTCAACTAATGAAAAACTGTTTTTT.

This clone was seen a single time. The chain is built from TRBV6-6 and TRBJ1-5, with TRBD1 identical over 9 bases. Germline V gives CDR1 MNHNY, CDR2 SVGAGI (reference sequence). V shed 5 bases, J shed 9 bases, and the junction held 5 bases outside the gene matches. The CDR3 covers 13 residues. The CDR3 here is CASSQTGGVPQHF. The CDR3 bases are TGTGCCAGCAGTCAAACAGGGGGCGTGCCCCAGCATTTT.

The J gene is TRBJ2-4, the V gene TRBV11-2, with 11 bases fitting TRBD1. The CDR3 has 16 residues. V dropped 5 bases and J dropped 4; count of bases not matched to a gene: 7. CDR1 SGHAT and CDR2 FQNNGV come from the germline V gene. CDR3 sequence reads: CASSHRTGGAKNIQYF. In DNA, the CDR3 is TGTGCCAGCAGCCATAGGACAGGGGGCGCGAAAAACATTCAGTACTTC.

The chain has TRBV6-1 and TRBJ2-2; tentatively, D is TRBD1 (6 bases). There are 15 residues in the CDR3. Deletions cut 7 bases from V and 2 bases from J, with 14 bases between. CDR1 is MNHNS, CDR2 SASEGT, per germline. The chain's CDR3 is CASTMDRINTGELFF. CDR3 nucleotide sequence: TGTGCCAGCACCATGGACAGAATCAACACCGGGGAGCTGTTTTTT.

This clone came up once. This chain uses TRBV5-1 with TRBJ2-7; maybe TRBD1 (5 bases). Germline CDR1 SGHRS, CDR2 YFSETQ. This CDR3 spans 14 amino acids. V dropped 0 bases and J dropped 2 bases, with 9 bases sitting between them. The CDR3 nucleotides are TGCGCCAGCAGCTTGGGACAGCGCACCTACGAGCAGTACTTC. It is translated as CASSLGQRTYEQYF.

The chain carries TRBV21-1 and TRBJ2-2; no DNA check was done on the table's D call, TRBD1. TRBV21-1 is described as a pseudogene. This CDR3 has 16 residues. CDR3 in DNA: TGTGCCAGCAGCAGGGGATTAGACAGGGGCACCGGGGAGCTGTTTTTT. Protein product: CASSRGLDRGTGELFF.

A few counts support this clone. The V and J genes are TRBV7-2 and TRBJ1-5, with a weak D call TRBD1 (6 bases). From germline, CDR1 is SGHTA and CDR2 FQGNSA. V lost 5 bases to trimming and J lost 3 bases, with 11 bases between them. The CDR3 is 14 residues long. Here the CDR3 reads CASSLTGNNQPQHF. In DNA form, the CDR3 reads TGTGCCAGCAGCCTGACAGGTAACAATCAGCCCCAGCATTTT.

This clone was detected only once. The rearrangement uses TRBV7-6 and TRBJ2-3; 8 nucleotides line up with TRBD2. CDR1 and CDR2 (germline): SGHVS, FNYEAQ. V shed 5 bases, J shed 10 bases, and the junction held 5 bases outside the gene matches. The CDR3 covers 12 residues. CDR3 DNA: TGTGCCAGCAGCCGGGGACTAGGCTCGCAGTATTTT. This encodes CASSRGLGSQYF.